A selection of T cell receptor beta chains follows, all from one sample in a study of blood T cell repertoires in COVID-19. Assay used: immunoSEQ multiplex PCR; TCRdb lists only in-frame clones, some missing. Counted here are over 100,000 clones, approximately 86% occurring once; the ten biggest clones make up 4% to 5.5%. The sample comprised peripheral blood. Receptor source: a woman aged 45-60 years with COVID-19, enrolled during active disease. Each CDR3 is given with its conserved first and last residue. A D gene is named only where the DNA matches it firmly. The size of a clone is reported for some rows only, either as once, few or many, or as a class for expanded clones.

D gene,V gene,clone size,J gene,CDR3 DNA,CDR3 protein
TRBD2,TRBV10-3,-,TRBJ2-5,TGTGCCATCAGTGAAGGGACTAGAGAGACCCAGTACTTC,CAISEGTRETQYF
TRBD2,TRBV9,-,TRBJ2-5,TGTGCCAGCAGCGTAGCTGCGGGGGTCCAAGAGACCCAGTACTTC,CASSVAAGVQETQYF
-,TRBV5-1,-,TRBJ1-3,TGCGCCAGCAGCTTGGATCCCGAAAGGAGGACTGGAAACACCATATATTTT,CASSLDPERRTGNTIYF
-,TRBV11-3,-,TRBJ2-6,TGTGCCAGCAGCTTCGAGGGCTCTGGGGCCAACGTCCTGACTTTC,CASSFEGSGANVLTF
TRBD1,TRBV20-1,-,TRBJ1-1,TGCAGTGCTAGTAAGGGGACAGGGGCCTTGAACACTGAAGCTTTCTTT,CSASKGTGALNTEAFF
TRBD1,TRBV6-2/TRBV6-3,-,TRBJ2-5,TGTGCCAGCAGTCTAATCGGGACAGGGGTAGAGACCCAGTACTTC,CASSLIGTGVETQYF
-,TRBV7-2,-,TRBJ1-4,TGTGCCAGCAGCACAGCCAGGGGCGCTGGGGAAAAACTGTTTTTT,CASSTARGAGEKLFF
-,TRBV9,once,TRBJ2-2,TGTGCCAGCAGCGTAGCACCGTCGGACTACTACACCGGGGAGCTGTTTTTT,CASSVAPSDYYTGELFF
-,TRBV18,-,TRBJ1-1,TGTGCCAGCCGAGGAGGGGGGGTCTCTGAAGCTTTCTTT,CASRGGGVSEAFF
-,TRBV4-3,-,TRBJ1-1,TGCGCCAGCAGCCAATTTGAGACACCTAACACTGAAGCTTTCTTT,CASSQFETPNTEAFF
-,TRBV6-5,-,TRBJ1-5,TGTGCCAGCAGTTACGGACGGGGAGGGCCCCAGCATTTT,CASSYGRGGPQHF
-,TRBV6-2/TRBV6-3,-,TRBJ1-5,TGTGCCAGCAGTTACGACAGGAACTTCAAAGAACCCCAGCATTTT,CASSYDRNFKEPQHF
TRBD2,TRBV6-4,-,TRBJ2-3,TGTGCCAGCAGTGACGAGGCGGGACGGGGGGCAGATACGCAGTATTTT,CASSDEAGRGADTQYF
-,TRBV18,few,TRBJ1-1,TGTGCCAGCTCACCAAACACGAACACTGAAGCTTTCTTT,CASSPNTNTEAFF
TRBD2,TRBV14,-,TRBJ2-1,TGTGCCAGCAGCCAAGAGGGGGGGTCCTACAATGAGCAGTTCTTC,CASSQEGGSYNEQFF
TRBD1,TRBV28,-,TRBJ2-7,TGTGCCAGCACGGAAGGACAGGCAGTCAACGAGCAGTACTTC,CASTEGQAVNEQYF
TRBD2,TRBV7-2,once,TRBJ2-7,TGTGCCAGCAGCTTAGAAGTGACTAGCGGCGCCTACGAGCAGTACTTC,CASSLEVTSGAYEQYF
-,TRBV5-4,-,TRBJ2-1,TGTGCCAGCAGCGTCGCAGGGTCGAGCTCCTACAATGAGCAGTTCTTC,CASSVAGSSSYNEQFF
TRBD1,TRBV3-1/TRBV3-2,-,TRBJ2-2,TGTGCCAGCAGCCGGTCCGGGACAGGTAACACCGGGGAGCTGTTTTTT,CASSRSGTGNTGELFF
-,TRBV19,-,TRBJ1-5,TGTGCCAGTAAATCCAGGGCTCAGCCCCAGCATTTT,CASKSRAQPQHF
TRBD2,TRBV4-1,few,TRBJ2-1,TGCGCCAGCAGCCAAGAAGCCCCTCGGGGGGACTACAATGAGCAGTTCTTC,CASSQEAPRGDYNEQFF
TRBD1,TRBV5-3,once,TRBJ2-7,TGTGCCAGAAGCGGGGACAGGACTCCCTACGAGCAGTACTTC,CARSGDRTPYEQYF
-,TRBV3-1/TRBV3-2,-,TRBJ2-7,TGTGCCAGCAGCCACCTCCGGGACAACTACGAGCAGTACTTC,CASSHLRDNYEQYF
TRBD2,TRBV7-6,-,TRBJ2-5,TGTGCCAGCAGCTCCGCAGCTAGCGGGGGTTACCAAGAGACCCAGTACTTC,CASSSAASGGYQETQYF
TRBD1,TRBV19,-,TRBJ1-4,TGTGCCAGTAGTCCGGGACAGGTAACTGAAAAACTGTTTTTT,CASSPGQVTEKLFF
-,TRBV6-1,-,TRBJ1-5,TGTGCCAGCAGTGAAGCGCAGACCCAGCATTTT,CASSEAQTQHF
TRBD2,TRBV6-2/TRBV6-3,few,TRBJ2-4,TGTGCCAGCAGTTACTCGCGTAGCGGGGGCTTATTAGCCAAAAACATTCAGTACTTC,CASSYSRSGGLLAKNIQYF
TRBD1,TRBV6-5,-,TRBJ2-7,TGTGCCAGCAGTTATGGAGACTGGGGACAGGCCTACGAGCAGTACTTC,CASSYGDWGQAYEQYF
TRBD1,TRBV24-1,once,TRBJ1-2,TGTGCCACCAGTGATCCCGGGACAGACCAATATGGCTACACCTTC,CATSDPGTDQYGYTF
-,TRBV6-6,once,TRBJ1-5,TGTGCCAGCTCTGGGGGGGCCTATCAGCCCCAGCATTTT,CASSGGAYQPQHF
-,TRBV5-5,-,TRBJ2-7,TGTGCCAGCAGCTTGGGCGACGAGCAGTACTTC,CASSLGDEQYF
-,TRBV18,-,TRBJ2-5,TGTGCCAGCTCATCCACCTCGGGGAGGCACCCGGAGACCCAGTACTTC,CASSSTSGRHPETQYF
TRBD1,TRBV30,few,TRBJ1-6,TGTGCCTGGAGCCGACAGGGGGTGGGTAATTCACCCCTCCACTTT,CAWSRQGVGNSPLHF
TRBD1,TRBV27,-,TRBJ1-2,TGTGCCAGCACCTTTTTGGGGGCACAGGGGAACTATGGCTACACCTTC,CASTFLGAQGNYGYTF
TRBD1,TRBV4-1,-,TRBJ1-1,TGCGCCAGCAGTCACAGGGGTGACACTGAAGCTTTCTTT,CASSHRGDTEAFF
TRBD2,TRBV6-5,-,TRBJ2-3,TGTGCCAGCAGCCGGGGGGTAGATACGCAGTATTTT,CASSRGVDTQYF
-,TRBV5-1,-,TRBJ1-1,TGCGCCAGCAGCCCAGGATCAGTGAACACTGAAGCTTTCTTT,CASSPGSVNTEAFF
TRBD1,TRBV7-2,-,TRBJ1-2,TGTGCCAGCAGCGTGGGGGGGACAGGGAGGGATTCTGGCTACACCTTC,CASSVGGTGRDSGYTF
-,TRBV2,-,TRBJ2-2,TGTGCCAGCAGGGGTGAGGTTGGCGGGGAGCTGTTTTTT,CASRGEVGGELFF
TRBD1,TRBV5-1,-,TRBJ1-1,TGCGCCAGCAGCGTGGACAGGCCGGGCACTGAAGCTTTCTTT,CASSVDRPGTEAFF
-,TRBV27,once,TRBJ2-3,TGTGCCAGCAGTTTTGTTCCAACTAGCACAGATACGCAGTATTTT,CASSFVPTSTDTQYF
-,TRBV27,-,TRBJ1-1,TGTGCCAGCAGTTTACGTTCAGTGAACACTGAAGCTTTCTTT,CASSLRSVNTEAFF
-,TRBV10-3,-,TRBJ1-1,TGTGCCATCAGTGAGTCGAGCAGGGGCCAGGTAGACACTGAAGCTTTCTTT,CAISESSRGQVDTEAFF
-,TRBV11-3,-,TRBJ2-5,TGTGCCAGCAGCTCGCCCAGGGCGCGGAAGGAGACCCAGTACTTC,CASSSPRARKETQYF
-,TRBV10-2,once,TRBJ2-7,TGCGCCAGCAACGACAGGTCCCACGAGCAGTACTTC,CASNDRSHEQYF
-,TRBV7-6,-,TRBJ2-5,TGTGCCAGCAGCTTAGTAGTCGCCCAAGAGACCCAGTACTTC,CASSLVVAQETQYF
TRBD1,TRBV27,once,TRBJ2-5,TGTGCCAGCAGTTTCGAAGGACAGGGCTTGGAGACCCAGTACTTC,CASSFEGQGLETQYF
TRBD1,TRBV28,-,TRBJ1-2,TGTGCCAGCAGTTCCACGACAGGGCTCTATGGCTACACCTTC,CASSSTTGLYGYTF
TRBD1,TRBV7-2,few,TRBJ1-4,TGTGCCAGCAGCCCGGGACAGGGGTATGAAAAACTGTTTTTT,CASSPGQGYEKLFF
-,TRBV29-1,-,TRBJ2-5,TGCAGCGCCAGCACAGGCTGGAAAGTACCAAGTGGCCAAGAGACCCAGTACTTC,CSASTGWKVPSGQETQYF
TRBD1,TRBV3-1/TRBV3-2,-,TRBJ2-7,TGTGCCACCCAGGGGGCCTACGAGCAGTACTTC,CATQGAYEQYF
-,TRBV7-9,-,TRBJ2-7,TGTGCCAGCAGCGCCCAGGGGCTTGGGTCCTACGAGCAGTACTTC,CASSAQGLGSYEQYF
TRBD1,TRBV27,-,TRBJ1-5,TGTGCCAGCAGTTTCCTGGGACAGGACAATCAGCCCCAGCATTTT,CASSFLGQDNQPQHF
-,TRBV3-1/TRBV3-2,-,TRBJ1-2,TGTGCCAGCAGCCTTTCGGGACTTCCGAACTATGGCTACACCTTC,CASSLSGLPNYGYTF
TRBD2,TRBV18,-,TRBJ2-5,TGTGCCAGCTCACCGAACACTAGCGGGGGGAAGACCCAGTACTTC,CASSPNTSGGKTQYF